These 11 T cell receptor beta chains originate from one sample sequenced in a study of OX40 agonist ivuxolimab in advanced cancers. Sequencing used immunoSEQ multiplex PCR; TCRdb keeps in-frame clones, though not all of them. The table includes tens of thousands of clones, approximately 90% detected once. The sequencing here drew on CD4+ or CD8+ T cells sorted from blood, taken in a trial of the OX40 agonist ivuxolimab. Receptors originate from an adult with an advanced solid tumor such as melanoma, head and neck, liver or kidney cancer.

The chain joins TRBV11-2 to TRBJ2-5; D unclear. Germline loops: CDR1 SGHAT, CDR2 FQNNGV. V lost 3 bases and J 2 bases, leaving 1 base between the germline ends. The CDR3 is 11 residues long. The CDR3 loop is CASSFQETQYF. DNA for the CDR3: TGTGCCAGCAGCTTTCAAGAGACCCAGTACTTC.

The chain joins TRBV10-3 to TRBJ2-7; 7 positions agree with TRBD2. V was pared by 6 bases and J by 4 bases, with 9 bases of the junction left unmatched. The CDR3 has 14 residues. Germline assignment: CDR1 ENHRY and CDR2 SYGVKD. CDR3 nucleotides: TGTGCCATCAGCTTCCGCCTAGCGGTATACGAGCAGTACTTC. Translation gives CAISFRLAVYEQYF.

The sample holds one count of this clone. The chain employs TRBV6-6 and TRBJ2-2; TRBD1 matches 11 bases. Germline trimming cut 6 bases from V and 6 bases from J; bases unmatched to any gene: 6. The CDR3 is 15 residues long. CDR1 is MNHNY, CDR2 SVGAGI, per germline (reference sequence). In nucleotides, the CDR3 is TGTGCCAGCAGCTACAAGGGACAGGGGGCCGGGGAGCTGTTTTTT. It yields the protein CASSYKGQGAGELFF.

The V call is TRBV6-5, the J call TRBJ2-7; D might be TRBD1 or TRBD2, each matching 5 bases. Trimming pared 2 bases from V and 6 bases from J, leaving 8 bases between. This CDR3 is 12 amino acids long. From germline, CDR1 is MNHEY and CDR2 SVGAGI. The CDR3 here is CASSYMGREQYF. CDR3 nucleotides: TGTGCCAGCAGTTACATGGGACGCGAGCAGTACTTC.

The chain links TRBV5-1 to TRBJ2-1, with a possible D match to TRBD2 (5 bases). The CDR3 has 15 residues. Germline CDR1 and CDR2: SGHRS and YFSETQ. V gave up 0 bases and J gave up 0 bases, with 7 bases separating them. CDR3 amino acids: CASSLAGSSYNEQFF. In nucleotides, the CDR3 is TGCGCCAGCAGCTTGGCGGGGAGCTCCTACAATGAGCAGTTCTTC. Full variable domain (outside the CDR3, taken from reference TRBV5-1 and TRBJ2-1): KAGVTQTPRYLIKTRGQQVTLSCSPISGHRSVSWYQQTPGQGLQFLFEYFSETQRNKGNFPGRFSGRQFSNSRSEMNVSTLELGDSALYLCASSLAGSSYNEQFFGPGTRLTVL.

The V gene is TRBV11-2, the J gene TRBJ2-5; TRBD1 agrees at 8 bases. Unmatched junction bases numbered 10, after V lost 5 bases and J lost 2 bases. The CDR3 spans 16 residues. From germline, CDR1 is SGHAT and CDR2 FQNNGV. The CDR3 is CASSAGQGPPQETQYF. The CDR3 nucleotides read TGTGCCAGCAGCGCCGGACAGGGCCCCCCGCAAGAGACCCAGTACTTC.

This chain uses TRBV2 with TRBJ2-7, with D tentatively TRBD1 (6 bases). Trimming pared 4 bases from V and 4 bases from J, leaving 11 bases between. This CDR3 has 13 amino acids. Germline V lookup: CDR1 SNHLY, CDR2 FYNNEI. The CDR3 loop is CASSGGRGYEQYF. DNA of the CDR3: TGTGCCAGCAGTGGGGGCAGGGGTTACGAGCAGTACTTC. The full variable domain, rest sourced from reference TRBV2 and TRBJ2-7, is EPEVTQTPSHQVTQMGQEVILRCVPISNHLYFYWYRQILGQKVEFLVSFYNNEISEKSEIFDDQFSVERPDGSNFTLKIRSTKLEDSAMYFCASSGGRGYEQYFGPGTRLTVT.

This chain links TRBV5-1 with TRBJ2-2, with 11 bases identical to TRBD2. CDR3 size: 18 residues. Germline V CDR1 and CDR2: SGHRS, YFSETQ. Trimming at V came to 2 bases and at J to 0 bases, leaving 6 bases not matched to a gene. The CDR3: CASSLTGTSGANTGELFF. The CDR3 bases are TGCGCCAGCAGCTTAACCGGGACTAGCGGTGCGAACACCGGGGAGCTGTTTTTT. The full variable domain, rest sourced from reference TRBV5-1 and TRBJ2-2, is KAGVTQTPRYLIKTRGQQVTLSCSPISGHRSVSWYQQTPGQGLQFLFEYFSETQRNKGNFPGRFSGRQFSNSRSEMNVSTLELGDSALYLCASSLTGTSGANTGELFFGEGSRLTVL.

V gene TRBV6-5 combines with J gene TRBJ1-1; 8 bases map to TRBD1. The J segment lost 5 bases and the V segment lost 5 bases, leaving 10 bases of the junction unmatched. The CDR3 is 15 amino acids. Per the germline V gene, CDR1 is MNHEY and CDR2 is SVGAGI. The CDR3 DNA follows: TGTGCCAGCAGTCGACCCCAGGGGGCTAGGACTGAAGCTTTCTTT. It specifies CASSRPQGARTEAFF.

The chain employs TRBV5-5 and TRBJ1-4, with a possible D match to TRBD1 (6 bases). This CDR3 comprises 15 residues. Trimming stripped 3 bases from V and 8 bases from J, with 17 bases between. Looked up from germline, CDR1 is SGHKS and CDR2 is YYEKEE (reference sequence). CDR3 loop: CASSSNREFNEKLFF. The CDR3 region has the DNA TGTGCCAGCAGCTCGAACAGGGAATTTAACGAAAAACTGTTTTTT.

This chain connects TRBV6-5 to TRBJ1-2, with D maybe TRBD1 (6 bases). Germline loops: CDR1 MNHEY, CDR2 SVGAGI. CDR3 length equals 11 residues. V was pared by 6 bases and J by 4 bases, with 6 bases between. CDR3 in amino acids: CASRQGYGYTF. CDR3 nucleotides: TGTGCCAGCAGACAGGGCTATGGCTACACCTTC.